These 28 T cell receptor beta chains share one sample of origin, sequenced in a study of cytomegalovirus exposure and HLA in healthy donors. 60 Vbeta and 13 Jbeta primers were used in PCR. Assay: immunoSEQ multiplex PCR; the TCRdb copy retains only in-frame clones and omits some. The table lists roughly 90,000 clones, 80% to 90% of them singletons. Sequenced input: PBMCs. The receptors stem from a man younger than 45 in good health and CMV-seropositive.

This chain uses TRBV2 with TRBJ2-1; a possible D gene is TRBD1 (5 bases). Germline CDR1 is SNHLY and CDR2 is FYNNEI. The CDR3 runs 15 residues. The germline V and J ends were trimmed by 2 bases and 7 bases, with 15 bases remaining between them. CDR3 in amino acids: CASSETQGILNEQFF. The CDR3 nucleotides read TGTGCCAGCAGTGAAACGCAGGGTATACTGAATGAGCAGTTCTTC.

The chain joins TRBV5-6 to TRBJ1-5, with 8 bases lining up with TRBD1. J lost 0 bases, V lost 0 bases, and 2 bases had no gene match. Germline CDR1 is SGHDT and CDR2 is YYEEEE. This CDR3 has 16 amino acids. The CDR3: CASSLGQGNSNQPQHF. In DNA form, the CDR3 reads TGTGCCAGCAGCTTGGGACAGGGGAATAGCAATCAGCCCCAGCATTTT.

The V and J genes are TRBV7-8 and TRBJ2-1; D gene unclear. CDR3 length: 15 residues. Trimming removed 3 bases at V and 0 bases at J, with 9 bases between. Germline values: CDR1 SGHVS, CDR2 FQNEAQ. In DNA form, the CDR3 reads TGTGCCAGCAGCTTCACAGATAGCTCCTACAATGAGCAGTTCTTC. Amino acid sequence: CASSFTDSSYNEQFF.

This clone was observed once. The chain carries TRBV19 and TRBJ2-5; 14 bases line up with TRBD2. This CDR3 is built from 14 residues. J lost 2 bases, V lost 8 bases, and 1 base had no gene match. The germline V gene has CDR1 LNHDA and CDR2 SQIVND (reference sequence). The DNA for the CDR3 is TGTGCCAGTCGACTAGCGGGAGGGCAAGAGACCCAGTACTTC. This translates into CASRLAGGQETQYF.

This clone has a single count. The V call is TRBV10-3, the J call TRBJ2-3, with 10 bases fitting TRBD2. In germline, CDR1 is ENHRY, CDR2 SYGVKD. The V segment lost 0 bases and the J segment 4 bases; nucleotides outside the gene matches: 7. The CDR3 is 17 residues long. The CDR3 loop reads CAISESPSGSPADTQYF. The DNA for the CDR3 is TGTGCCATCAGTGAGTCGCCTAGCGGGAGTCCCGCAGATACGCAGTATTTT.

The CDR3 region is CASSQDLGHKEKLFF. The CDR3, as DNA: TGCGCCAGCAGCCAAGACCTCGGACATAAGGAAAAACTGTTTTTT. The rearrangement links TRBV4-3 to TRBJ1-4; TRBD1 might be the D (5 bases). CDR1 is LGHNA, CDR2 YSLEER, per germline. With 0 bases removed from V and 8 bases from J, the gap between germline ends came to 13 bases. This CDR3 region has 15 residues.

V and J are TRBV2 and TRBJ2-3; 7 bases map to TRBD1. Per the germline V gene, CDR1 is SNHLY and CDR2 is FYNNEI. The V segment lost 6 bases and the J segment 4 bases; nucleotides outside the gene matches: 4. This CDR3 has 13 residues. For the CDR3, the DNA is TGTGCCAGCAGGGACAGGCGGGCAGATACGCAGTATTTT. Residues: CASRDRRADTQYF.

The chain has TRBV4-1 and TRBJ1-2, with a tentative D call TRBD1 (6 bases). This CDR3 contains 15 residues. V was cut by 1 base and J by 1 base, with 10 bases left in between. Germline V gene lookup returns CDR1 MGHRA and CDR2 YSYEKL. The CDR3 is CASSQGTDSNYGYTF. The DNA of the CDR3 is TGCGCCAGCAGCCAAGGAACGGACAGTAACTATGGCTACACCTTC.

The chain couples TRBV4-1 to TRBJ2-7, with 9 bases that match TRBD1. CDR1 and CDR2 from the germline V gene are MGHRA and YSYEKL. The CDR3 length is 16 residues. V was clipped by 4 bases and J by 3 bases; unmatched bases: 10. CDR3 sequence (DNA): TGCGCCAGCAGCCCCCACCGGACAGGGGAGAACTACGAGCAGTACTTC. This translates into CASSPHRTGENYEQYF.

This chain joins TRBV5-1 and TRBJ2-3, with TRBD1 as a possible D gene (6 bases). The germline V and J ends were trimmed by 4 bases and 2 bases, with 11 bases remaining between them. The CDR3 consists of 14 residues. Germline-derived CDR1 and CDR2 are SGHRS and YFSETQ. The CDR3 DNA is TGCGCCAGCAGCCCCCGGACAGCCACAGATACGCAGTATTTT. It specifies CASSPRTATDTQYF.

The rearrangement uses TRBV11-2 and TRBJ1-5; D unclear. V gave up 4 bases and J gave up 6 bases, with 16 bases separating them. The CDR3 length is 15 residues. The germline V gene encodes CDR1 SGHAT and CDR2 FQNNGV. DNA for the CDR3: TGTGCCAGCAGCTCTAGAGCGGGGAACGGTCAGCCCCAGCATTTT. The encoded protein is CASSSRAGNGQPQHF.

The V gene is TRBV7-9, the J gene TRBJ2-3; the D gene is possibly TRBD1 (6 bases). The CDR3 totals 13 residues. Looked up from germline, CDR1 is SEHNR and CDR2 is FQNEAQ (reference sequence). Trimming removed 2 bases at V and 4 bases at J, with 7 bases between. The CDR3, as DNA: TGTGCCAGCAGCTTATGGACAGCAGATACGCAGTATTTT. It is translated as CASSLWTADTQYF.

The gene calls are TRBV27 and TRBJ2-1; 11 bases agree with TRBD2. Germline-derived CDR1 and CDR2 are MNHEY and SMNVEV (reference sequence). Unmatched junction bases numbered 8, after V lost 5 bases and J lost 2 bases. CDR3 size: 17 residues. CDR3 amino acids: CASSPLRLAGTYNEQFF. In nucleotides, the CDR3 is TGTGCCAGCAGTCCCTTGCGACTAGCGGGGACCTACAATGAGCAGTTCTTC.

The chain links TRBV2 to TRBJ2-7; D might be TRBD2 (5 bases). Looked up from germline, CDR1 is SNHLY and CDR2 is FYNNEI. Trimming shortened V by 2 bases and J by 2 bases, and 7 bases separated the two germline ends. This CDR3 comprises 13 residues. The CDR3 protein is CASSEHGTYEQYF. Written as DNA, the CDR3 is TGTGCCAGCAGTGAACACGGGACCTACGAGCAGTACTTC.

The J gene is TRBJ1-5, the V gene TRBV19; D possibly corresponds to TRBD1 (6 bases). V lost 5 bases to trimming and J lost 1 base, with 12 bases between them. Per germline, CDR1 LNHDA and CDR2 SQIVND (reference sequence). The CDR3 consists of 15 residues. The CDR3 region is CASSVQGISNQPQHF. Written as DNA, the CDR3 is TGTGCCAGTAGTGTTCAGGGGATCAGCAATCAGCCCCAGCATTTT.

The V call is TRBV5-4, the J call TRBJ2-1, with TRBD2 identical over 12 bases. Germline V CDR1 and CDR2: SGHNT, YYREEE (reference sequence). CDR3 length: 18 residues. Trimming took 2 bases from V and 6 from J; bases not matched to a gene: 12. The CDR3 DNA follows: TGTGCCAGCAGCTTCCCTCCGAGACTAGCGGGAGACGGCAATGAGCAGTTCTTC. Its protein product is CASSFPPRLAGDGNEQFF.

This clone has more than one count but fewer than ten. J is TRBJ1-5 and V is TRBV5-1; unclear D gene. The CDR3 is 13 residues long. Germline V gene data show CDR1 as SGHRS and CDR2 as YFSETQ. Trimming removed 4 bases at V and 0 bases at J, with 5 bases between. Here the CDR3 reads CASSPGSNQPQHF. CDR3 coding DNA: TGCGCCAGCAGCCCAGGTAGCAATCAGCCCCAGCATTTT. The full variable domain, its missing parts supplied by reference TRBV5-1 and TRBJ1-5, is KAGVTQTPRYLIKTRGQQVTLSCSPISGHRSVSWYQQTPGQGLQFLFEYFSETQRNKGNFPGRFSGRQFSNSRSEMNVSTLELGDSALYLCASSPGSNQPQHFGDGTRLSIL.

V gene TRBV5-1 combines with J gene TRBJ2-1; weak D call: TRBD1 (5 bases). The CDR3 totals 13 residues. CDR1 is SGHRS, CDR2 YFSETQ, per germline. The V gene lost 7 bases and the J gene lost 8 bases, with 16 bases spanning the gap. The CDR3 spells CASGRELGDEQFF. The CDR3 bases are TGCGCCAGCGGCCGTGAGCTAGGGGATGAGCAGTTCTTC.

The chain employs TRBV30 and TRBJ2-1; D may be TRBD2 (6 bases). Trimming left V 4 bases short and J 1 base short, with 11 bases between. The CDR3 is 14 amino acids. Germline V lookup: CDR1 GTSNPN, CDR2 SVGIG (reference sequence). This CDR3 is CAWTGARSYNEQFF. CDR3 DNA: TGTGCCTGGACGGGAGCGAGGTCCTACAATGAGCAGTTCTTC.

The chain joins TRBV4-2 to TRBJ2-7, with D unclear. V lost 1 base to trimming and J lost 7 bases, with 8 bases between them. The CDR3 has 12 residues. The germline gives CDR1 LGHNA, CDR2 YNFKEQ. As DNA, the CDR3 is TGTGCCAGCAGCCAAGCCCTCGGGGAGCAGTACTTC. Encoded protein: CASSQALGEQYF.

The chain links TRBV7-9 to TRBJ2-4; 12 positions agree with TRBD2. Germline V gives CDR1 SEHNR, CDR2 FQNEAQ (reference sequence). J lost 13 bases, V lost 4 bases, and 5 bases had no gene match. This CDR3 contains 13 residues. CDR3 residues: CASSSSGRAKQYF. In nucleotides, the CDR3 is TGTGCCAGCAGCTCTAGCGGGAGGGCAAAACAGTACTTC.

This clone was seen a single time. V is TRBV10-3 and J is TRBJ1-1; D not certain. CDR1 is ENHRY, CDR2 SYGVKD, per germline. Trimming removed 6 bases at V and 1 base at J, with 6 bases between. The CDR3 sequence is 12 residues long. CDR3 in DNA: TGTGCCATCAGGAGGTGGAACACTGAAGCTTTCTTT. This translates into CAIRRWNTEAFF.

The chain combines TRBV4-3 with TRBJ2-6; TRBD1 is a possible D gene (6 bases). The CDR3 contains 14 residues. V was clipped by 2 bases and J by 4 bases, with 6 bases between them. Germline V CDR1 and CDR2: LGHNA, YSLEER. This chain's CDR3 is CASSQQGGANVLTF. CDR3 sequence (DNA): TGCGCCAGCAGCCAACAGGGGGGGGCCAACGTCCTGACTTTC.

The chain uses TRBV7-8 and TRBJ2-7; tentatively, D is TRBD2 (6 bases). CDR3 length: 14 amino acids. V was shortened by 5 bases and J by 3 bases, with 14 bases between the two germline ends. Germline V gene sequence: CDR1 SGHVS, CDR2 FQNEAQ. In DNA, the CDR3 is TGTGCCAGCAGCCTCCCTTTAGCGGTCTACGAGCAGTACTTC. As protein: CASSLPLAVYEQYF.

V is TRBV15 and J is TRBJ1-6, with no clear D. V was cut by 0 bases and J by 0 bases, with 6 bases left in between. Per germline, CDR1 LNHNV and CDR2 YYDKDF (reference sequence). CDR3 length: 16 residues. CDR3 region: CATSREPGSYNSPLHF. The CDR3 bases are TGTGCCACCAGCAGAGAGCCGGGCTCCTATAATTCACCCCTCCACTTT.

The genes are TRBV7-9 and TRBJ2-7; TRBD1 is a possible D gene (5 bases). Trimming took off 1 base at V and 2 bases at J, with 12 bases between the two ends. Germline-derived CDR1 and CDR2 are SEHNR and FQNEAQ (reference sequence). The CDR3 is 15 amino acids. Written as DNA, the CDR3 is TGTGCCAGCAGCTTAGAAGGACAAGGCGCCTACGAGCAGTACTTC. Residues: CASSLEGQGAYEQYF.

The chain is built from TRBV11-2 and TRBJ2-1, with D hard to call. There are 13 residues in the CDR3. Germline loops: CDR1 SGHAT, CDR2 FQNNGV. The V gene lost 2 bases and the J gene lost 4 bases, with 6 bases spanning the gap. CDR3 amino acids: CASSLLVYNEQFF. The CDR3 DNA sequence: TGTGCCAGCAGCTTACTAGTTTACAATGAGCAGTTCTTC.

The chain couples TRBV10-2 to TRBJ2-6; tentatively, D is TRBD1 (6 bases). The V end was cut by 0 bases, the J end by 1 base, with 16 bases between. The CDR3 spans 19 residues. Per the germline V gene, CDR1 is WSHSY and CDR2 is SAAADI. CDR3 nucleotide sequence: TGCGCCAGCAGTGAGTCGTGGCAGGGGAAGAGGTCTGGGGCCAACGTCCTGACTTTC. This encodes CASSESWQGKRSGANVLTF.